A selection of T cell receptor beta chains follows, all from one sample in a study of memory CD4+ T cells and cytomegalovirus serostatus. Sequenced by immunoSEQ multiplex PCR; TCRdb stores in-frame clones only, minus some. This table holds 55,000 or so clones, over 70% found once. Source material: memory CD4+ T cells from blood. The origin of the receptors is an adult in good health and CMV-seropositive. Both conserved end residues are part of each CDR3. D genes are given only for firm matches. A row's size may be missing; if present it is once, few, many or a size class.

TRBJ2-1,TRBV5-1,TRBD2,.,CASSLEGTSGNEQFF,TGCGCCAGCAGCTTGGAGGGGACTAGCGGCAATGAGCAGTTCTTC
TRBJ2-1,TRBV7-9,.,.,CASSLTGGVRDEQFF,TGTGCCAGCAGCTTAACGGGCGGGGTCAGGGATGAGCAGTTCTTC
TRBJ1-1,TRBV29-1,.,.,CSVEEMNTEAFF,TGCAGCGTTGAAGAGATGAACACTGAAGCTTTCTTT
TRBJ1-3,TRBV30,TRBD1,.,CAWSRTGEGNTIYF,TGTGCCTGGAGCCGGACAGGGGAGGGAAACACCATATATTTT
TRBJ2-7,TRBV7-2,.,.,CASSRSGPLGSYEQYF,TGTGCCAGCAGTCGCTCGGGGCCTCTAGGAAGCTACGAGCAGTACTTC
TRBJ2-7,TRBV7-2,.,.,CASSLGPDGAYEQYF,TGTGCCAGCAGCTTAGGTCCAGACGGAGCCTACGAGCAGTACTTC
TRBJ2-7,TRBV28,.,.,CASSSQGGGDF,TGTGCCAGCAGTTCACAGGGAGGTGGCGACTTC
TRBJ1-1,TRBV6-5,.,.,CASIPGRDMNTEAFF,TGTGCCAGCATCCCCGGCAGGGACATGAACACTGAAGCTTTCTTT
TRBJ2-2,TRBV15,TRBD1,.,CATSRATGGRGATGELFF,TGTGCCACCAGCAGAGCGACAGGGGGGCGCGGGGCTACCGGGGAGCTGTTTTTT
TRBJ1-2,TRBV5-1,.,.,CASSGFGGDGYTF,TGCGCCAGCAGTGGGTTTGGGGGCGATGGCTACACCTTC
TRBJ1-5,TRBV19,.,.,CASSIFGAGGNQPQHF,TGTGCCAGTAGTATCTTCGGGGCGGGCGGCAATCAGCCCCAGCATTTT
TRBJ1-5,TRBV7-2,TRBD1,.,CASSLTRTGNQPQHF,TGTGCCAGCAGCTTAACGAGGACAGGGAATCAGCCCCAGCATTTT
TRBJ2-3,TRBV5-4,TRBD1,.,CASSRDRGDTQYF,TGTGCCAGCAGCCGGGACAGGGGAGATACGCAGTATTTT
TRBJ1-5,TRBV19,.,.,CASKKDRGGLGNQPQHF,TGTGCCAGTAAAAAAGACAGAGGGGGTTTGGGCAATCAGCCCCAGCATTTT
TRBJ1-4,TRBV7-9,.,once,CASSLAQGGEKLFF,TGTGCCAGCAGCTTAGCGCAAGGGGGGGAAAAACTGTTTTTT
TRBJ1-1,TRBV5-6,.,.,CASSLINRLNTEAFF,TGTGCCAGCAGCTTGATCAACAGGCTGAACACTGAAGCTTTCTTT
TRBJ2-1,TRBV4-2,.,.,CASSQDEGHYNEQFF,TGTGCCAGCAGCCAAGATGAGGGGCACTACAATGAGCAGTTCTTC
TRBJ2-7,TRBV4-1,.,once,CASSQDRWGSSYEQYF,TGCGCCAGCAGCCAAGATCGATGGGGGAGCTCCTACGAGCAGTACTTC
TRBJ2-3,TRBV7-3,TRBD2,.,CASSSRSSGRFTDTQYF,TGTGCCAGCAGCTCCCGGAGTAGCGGGAGATTCACAGATACGCAGTATTTT
TRBJ1-1,TRBV7-2,.,.,CASRVGQYTEAFF,TGTGCCAGCAGGGTAGGACAGTACACTGAAGCTTTCTTT
TRBJ1-1,TRBV19,TRBD1,.,CASSIGFGQGGVNTEAFF,TGTGCCAGTAGTATTGGATTCGGACAGGGGGGGGTGAACACTGAAGCTTTCTTT
TRBJ2-3,TRBV5-4,.,.,CASSSIGADTQYF,TGTGCCAGCAGCTCGATCGGGGCAGATACGCAGTATTTT
TRBJ1-1,TRBV5-3,.,.,CARSWGGSPRRTEAFF,TGTGCCAGAAGCTGGGGTGGCAGCCCAAGAAGGACTGAAGCTTTCTTT
TRBJ2-3,TRBV6-4,TRBD2,.,CASRTGTSDTDTQYF,TGTGCCAGCAGAACCGGGACTAGCGACACAGATACGCAGTATTTT
TRBJ2-2,TRBV4-2,TRBD2,.,CASSQPGLVNRELFF,TGTGCCAGCAGCCAACCGGGACTAGTAAACAGGGAGCTGTTTTTT
TRBJ2-5,TRBV7-2,.,.,CASGETQYF,TGTGCCAGCGGAGAGACCCAGTACTTC
TRBJ2-1,TRBV5-1,TRBD2,.,CASSPVPIAGVVNEQFF,TGCGCCAGCAGCCCAGTCCCCATAGCGGGAGTGGTCAATGAGCAGTTCTTC
TRBJ2-5,TRBV7-2,.,once,CASSPGSGETQYF,TGTGCCAGCAGCCCGGGGTCCGGAGAGACCCAGTACTTC
TRBJ2-7,TRBV7-2,.,.,CASSLARSHEQYF,TGTGCCAGCAGCTTAGCACGGAGTCACGAGCAGTACTTC
TRBJ2-3,TRBV18,TRBD1,.,CASSPGTGITDTQYF,TGTGCCAGCTCACCAGGGACAGGAATCACAGATACGCAGTATTTT
TRBJ1-1,TRBV10-1,.,.,CASSVGAPRDNLRGTEAFF,TGCGCCAGCAGTGTTGGCGCCCCCCGGGACAACCTTCGAGGCACTGAAGCTTTCTTT
TRBJ2-1,TRBV2,TRBD2,.,CASSEGYGRGNEQFF,TGTGCCAGCAGTGAAGGTTACGGGAGGGGCAATGAGCAGTTCTTC
TRBJ1-5,TRBV2,.,.,CASSRDEAGGNQPQHF,TGTGCCAGCAGCCGAGACGAGGCAGGCGGCAATCAGCCCCAGCATTTT
TRBJ2-3,TRBV2,TRBD2,.,CASRKGLAGADTQYF,TGTGCCAGCAGAAAGGGACTAGCGGGGGCAGATACGCAGTATTTT
TRBJ2-5,TRBV7-9,.,.,CASSQQETQYF,TGTGCCAGCAGCCAACAAGAGACCCAGTACTTC
TRBJ1-5,TRBV10-3,TRBD1,.,CAISESTIQTGSHQPQHF,TGTGCCATCAGTGAATCTACCATACAGACAGGGAGCCATCAGCCCCAGCATTTT
TRBJ2-7,TRBV29-1,.,once,CSAGRGRAEQYF,TGCAGCGCAGGACGAGGACGGGCGGAGCAGTACTTC
TRBJ2-3,TRBV11-2,.,.,CASSPHGDTQYF,TGTGCCAGCAGCCCCCACGGAGATACGCAGTATTTT
TRBJ2-1,TRBV4-1,.,.,CASSQRADEQFF,TGCGCCAGCAGCCAAAGGGCCGATGAGCAGTTCTTC
TRBJ2-7,TRBV7-2,.,.,CASSLYAVAYEQYF,TGTGCCAGCAGCTTATATGCCGTGGCCTACGAGCAGTACTTC
TRBJ1-5,TRBV28,.,.,CASSLSQANQPQHF,TGTGCCAGCAGTTTATCACAGGCCAATCAGCCCCAGCATTTT
TRBJ2-7,TRBV11-2,TRBD1,.,CASSLGDRSEQYF,TGTGCCAGCAGCTTAGGGGACAGATCCGAGCAGTACTTC
TRBJ2-7,TRBV6-1,TRBD1,.,CASSVDRGSYEQYF,TGTGCCAGCAGTGTAGACAGGGGATCCTACGAGCAGTACTTC
TRBJ1-2,TRBV20-1,.,once,CSASNWDGYTF,TGCAGTGCGAGCAACTGGGACGGCTACACCTTC
TRBJ1-3,TRBV11-2,.,.,CASSFQGGSGNTIYF,TGTGCCAGCAGCTTCCAGGGCGGCTCTGGAAACACCATATATTTT